This T cell receptor beta chain was recorded in a study of graft-versus-host responses after intestinal transplantation. About the study: Transplant recipients had multivisceral, liver-intestinal, or isolated intestinal grafts. All of the recipients had induction that used anti-thymocyte globulin, then tacrolimus and steroids for around 3 years. The study's findings and limits: GvH clonotypes were identified within recipient marrow, with a subset emerging first in ileum or blood. Early post-transplant HvG declines showed an association with peak circulating GvH clone levels.

Details on this clone: Its matching antigen is unknown.

The CDR3 totals 12 residues. Between the trimmed V and J ends, which lost 7 bases and 4 bases, there was a span of 10 bases. Germline-derived CDR1 and CDR2 are SNHLY and FYNNEI. Libraries were prepared by immunoSEQ multiplex PCR; TCRdb keeps only in-frame clonotypes and omits some of them. The sample holds fewer than 120,000 clones; 80% to 95% are singletons and the top ten take 0.5% to 0.6%. Source: unstimulated CD8+ T cells sorted from spleen or lymph node cells, taken before intestinal transplant. This TCR was sampled from a human donor who received an intestinal transplant. V gene TRBV2 combines with J gene TRBJ1-1, with D maybe TRBD1 (6 bases). As DNA, the CDR3 is TGTGCCAGCACGGACAGACCCACTGAAGCTTTCTTT. Translated, it gives CASTDRPTEAFF.